This T cell receptor (beta chain) stems from a study of T-cell memory formation after mild COVID-19. Overall study context: For the most part, TCR clusters were specific to one donor.

TCRdb re-derived calls from the 5' RACE reads in MiXCR, one entry per CDR3 protein. The table lists 150,000 to 200,000 distinct CDR3 sequences, 20% to 25% of them singletons. This clonotype was detected only a few times. Its target is unknown. Broader study findings: The pre-infection memory compartment contained some responding clones, suggesting cross-reactive memory joined. Contracting clones from day 15 to 85 had balanced CD4/CD8; later expanders favoured CD4+.

The TCR sequence derives from an adult woman who had mild COVID-19 (a few samples of this study predate the infection). Cell type and time point are not known. The sequencing sample was made of PBMCs or a T cell subset sorted from them (not recorded which).

The CDR3 region is CASSLALARGDEKLFF. The CDR3 coding sequence is TGTGCCAGCAGCTTAGCGCTGGCCCGGGGGGATGAAAAACTGTTTTTT. This chain connects TRBV7-9 to TRBJ1-4, with D maybe TRBD1 (5 bases). The length of the CDR3 is 16 residues. Per the germline V gene, CDR1 is SEHNR and CDR2 is FQNEAQ (reference sequence). The V end lost 0 bases, the J end lost 6 bases, and 14 bases lay between the germline ends.